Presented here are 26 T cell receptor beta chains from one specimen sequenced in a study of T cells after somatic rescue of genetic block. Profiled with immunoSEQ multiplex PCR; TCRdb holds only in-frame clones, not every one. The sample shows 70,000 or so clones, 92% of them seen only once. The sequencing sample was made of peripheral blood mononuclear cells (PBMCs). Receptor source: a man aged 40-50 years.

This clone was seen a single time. Here the CDR3 reads CASSLEVVLRSTDTQYF. The CDR3 nucleotides are TGTGCCAGCAGCTTAGAGGTCGTCCTAAGAAGCACAGATACGCAGTATTTT. The chain employs TRBV7-2 and TRBJ2-3; D not resolved. The CDR3 is made up of 17 amino acids. The V gene's germline CDR1 is SGHTA and CDR2 FQGNSA. With 1 base removed from V and 0 bases from J, the gap between germline ends came to 14 bases. Complete variable domain (other parts from reference TRBV7-2 and TRBJ2-3): GAGVSQSPSNKVTEKGKDVELRCDPISGHTALYWYRQSLGQGLEFLIYFQGNSAPDKSGLPSDRFSAERTGGSVSTLTIQRTQQEDSAVYLCASSLEVVLRSTDTQYFGPGTRLTVL.

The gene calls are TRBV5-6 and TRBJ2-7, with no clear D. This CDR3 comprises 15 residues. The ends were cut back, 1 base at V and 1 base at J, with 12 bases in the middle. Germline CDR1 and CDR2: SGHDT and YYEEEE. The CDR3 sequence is CASSLYFGSSYEQYF. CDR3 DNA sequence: TGTGCCAGCAGCTTGTACTTCGGATCTTCCTACGAGCAGTACTTC.

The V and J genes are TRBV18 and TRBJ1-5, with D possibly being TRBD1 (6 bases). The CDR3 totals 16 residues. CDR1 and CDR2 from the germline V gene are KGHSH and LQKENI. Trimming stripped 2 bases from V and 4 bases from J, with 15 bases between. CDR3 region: CASSPRLGDKNQPQHF. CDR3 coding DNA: TGTGCCAGCTCACCAAGGCTTGGGGACAAAAATCAGCCCCAGCATTTT.

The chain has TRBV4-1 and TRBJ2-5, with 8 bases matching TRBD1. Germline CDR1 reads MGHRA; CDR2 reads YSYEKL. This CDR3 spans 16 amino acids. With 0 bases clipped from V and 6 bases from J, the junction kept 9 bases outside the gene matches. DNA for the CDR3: TGCGCCAGCAGCCAAGATATACGGCAGGGGGCGAAGACCCAGTACTTC. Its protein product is CASSQDIRQGAKTQYF.

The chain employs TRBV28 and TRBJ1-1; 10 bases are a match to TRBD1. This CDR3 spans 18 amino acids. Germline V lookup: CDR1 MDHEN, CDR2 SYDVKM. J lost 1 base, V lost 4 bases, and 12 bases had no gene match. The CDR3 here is CASSYDRTRDRGNTEAFF. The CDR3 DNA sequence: TGTGCCAGCAGTTACGATAGAACTAGGGACAGGGGGAACACTGAAGCTTTCTTT.

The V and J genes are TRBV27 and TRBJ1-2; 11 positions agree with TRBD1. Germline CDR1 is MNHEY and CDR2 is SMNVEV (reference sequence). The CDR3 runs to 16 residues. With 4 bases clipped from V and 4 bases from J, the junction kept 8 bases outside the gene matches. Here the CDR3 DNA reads TGTGCCAGCAGTTCGTCGGACAGGGGGCAAGGCTATGGCTACACCTTC. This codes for CASSSSDRGQGYGYTF.

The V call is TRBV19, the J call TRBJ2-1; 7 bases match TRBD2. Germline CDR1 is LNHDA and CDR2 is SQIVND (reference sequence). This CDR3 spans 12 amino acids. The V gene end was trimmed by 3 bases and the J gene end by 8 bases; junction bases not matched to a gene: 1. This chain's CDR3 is CASSMGGDEQFF. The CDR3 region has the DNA TGTGCCAGTAGTATGGGGGGGGATGAGCAGTTCTTC.

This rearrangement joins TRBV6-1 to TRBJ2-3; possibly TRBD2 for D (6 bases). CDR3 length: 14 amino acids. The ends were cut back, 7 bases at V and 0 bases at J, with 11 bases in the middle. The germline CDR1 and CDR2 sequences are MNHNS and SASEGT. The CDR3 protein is CASNTGTSTDTQYF. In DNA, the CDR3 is TGTGCCAGCAACACCGGGACTAGCACAGATACGCAGTATTTT.

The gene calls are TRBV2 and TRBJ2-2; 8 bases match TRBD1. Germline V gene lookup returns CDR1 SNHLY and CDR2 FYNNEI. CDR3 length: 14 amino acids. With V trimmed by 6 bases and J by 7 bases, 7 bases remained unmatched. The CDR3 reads CASSEDRVRGELFF. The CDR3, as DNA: TGTGCCAGCAGCGAGGACAGGGTGCGCGGGGAGCTGTTTTTT.

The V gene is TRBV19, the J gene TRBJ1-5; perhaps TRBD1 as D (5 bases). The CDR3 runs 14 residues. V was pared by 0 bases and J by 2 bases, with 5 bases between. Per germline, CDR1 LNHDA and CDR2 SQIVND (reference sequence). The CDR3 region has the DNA TGTGCCAGTAGTATAGACAGGGGCAATCAGCCCCAGCATTTT. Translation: CASSIDRGNQPQHF.

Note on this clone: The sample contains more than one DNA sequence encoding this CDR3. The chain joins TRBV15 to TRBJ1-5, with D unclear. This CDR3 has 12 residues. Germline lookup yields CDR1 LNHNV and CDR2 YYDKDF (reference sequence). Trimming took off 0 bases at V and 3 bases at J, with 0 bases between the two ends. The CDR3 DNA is TGTGCCACCAGCAGAGACAATCAGCCCCAGCATTTT. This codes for CATSRDNQPQHF.

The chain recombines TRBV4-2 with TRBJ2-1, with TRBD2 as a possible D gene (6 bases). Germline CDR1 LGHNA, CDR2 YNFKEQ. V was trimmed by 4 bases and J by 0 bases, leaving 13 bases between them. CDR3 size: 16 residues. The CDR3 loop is CASSLSLGLSYNEQFF. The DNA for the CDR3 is TGTGCCAGCAGCCTAAGTCTGGGACTCTCCTACAATGAGCAGTTCTTC.

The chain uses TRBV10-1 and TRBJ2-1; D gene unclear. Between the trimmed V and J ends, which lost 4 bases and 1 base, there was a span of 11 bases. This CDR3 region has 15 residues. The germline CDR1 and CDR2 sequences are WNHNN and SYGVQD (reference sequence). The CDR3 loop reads CASSVTTGSYNEQFF. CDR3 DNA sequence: TGCGCCAGCAGTGTCACGACTGGATCCTACAATGAGCAGTTCTTC.

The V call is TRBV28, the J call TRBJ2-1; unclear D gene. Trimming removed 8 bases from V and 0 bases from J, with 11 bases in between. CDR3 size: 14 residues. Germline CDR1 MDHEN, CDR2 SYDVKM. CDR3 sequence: CASLPVGSYNEQFF. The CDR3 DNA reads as TGTGCCAGCCTCCCGGTCGGCTCCTACAATGAGCAGTTCTTC.

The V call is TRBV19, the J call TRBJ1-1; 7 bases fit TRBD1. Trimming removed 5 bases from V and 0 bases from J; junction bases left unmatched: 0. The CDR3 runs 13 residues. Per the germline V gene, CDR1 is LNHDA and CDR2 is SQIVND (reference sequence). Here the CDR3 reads CASSGTVNTEAFF. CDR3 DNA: TGTGCCAGTAGTGGGACAGTGAACACTGAAGCTTTCTTT.

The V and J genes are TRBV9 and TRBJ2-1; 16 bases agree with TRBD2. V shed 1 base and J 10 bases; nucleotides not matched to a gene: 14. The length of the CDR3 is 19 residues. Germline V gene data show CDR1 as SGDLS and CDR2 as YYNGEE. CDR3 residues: CASSVLGTSGRATFGEQFF. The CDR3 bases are TGTGCCAGCAGCGTATTGGGGACTAGCGGGAGGGCCACCTTTGGCGAGCAGTTCTTC.

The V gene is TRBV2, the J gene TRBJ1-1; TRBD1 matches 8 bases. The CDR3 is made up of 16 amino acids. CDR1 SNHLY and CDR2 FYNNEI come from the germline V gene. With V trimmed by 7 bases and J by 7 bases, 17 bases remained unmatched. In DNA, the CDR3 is TGTGCCAGCACCCCATCAACGGCAGGGGGCGCGGGTGAAGCTTTCTTT. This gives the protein CASTPSTAGGAGEAFF.

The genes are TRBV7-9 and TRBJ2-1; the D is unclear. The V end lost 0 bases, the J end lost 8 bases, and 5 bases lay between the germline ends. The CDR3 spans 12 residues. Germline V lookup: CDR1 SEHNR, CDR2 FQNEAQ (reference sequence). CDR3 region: CASSLAMHEQFF. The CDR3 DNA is TGTGCCAGCAGCTTAGCGATGCATGAGCAGTTCTTC.

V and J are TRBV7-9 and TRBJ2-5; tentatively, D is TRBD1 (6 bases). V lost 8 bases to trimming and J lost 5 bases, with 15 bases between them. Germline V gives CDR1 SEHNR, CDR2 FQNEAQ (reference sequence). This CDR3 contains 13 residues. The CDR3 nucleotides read TGTGCCAGCGGGGGCACAGGGACGGAGACCCAGTACTTC. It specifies CASGGTGTETQYF.

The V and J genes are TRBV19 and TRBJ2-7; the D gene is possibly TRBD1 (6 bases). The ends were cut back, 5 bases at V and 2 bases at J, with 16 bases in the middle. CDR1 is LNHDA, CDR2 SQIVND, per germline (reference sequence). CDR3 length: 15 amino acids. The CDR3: CASSRSGTSAYEQYF. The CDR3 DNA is TGTGCCAGTAGTCGGTCCGGGACAAGTGCCTACGAGCAGTACTTC.

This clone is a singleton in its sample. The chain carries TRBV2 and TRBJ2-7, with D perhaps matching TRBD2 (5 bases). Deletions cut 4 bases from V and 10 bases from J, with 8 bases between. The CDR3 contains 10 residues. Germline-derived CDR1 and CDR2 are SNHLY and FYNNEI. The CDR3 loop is CASSVGSQYF. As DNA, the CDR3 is TGTGCCAGCAGTGTGGGGAGCCAGTACTTC.

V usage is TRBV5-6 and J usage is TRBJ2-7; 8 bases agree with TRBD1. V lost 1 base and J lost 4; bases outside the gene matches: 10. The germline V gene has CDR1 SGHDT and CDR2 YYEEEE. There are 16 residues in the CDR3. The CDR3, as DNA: TGTGCCAGCAGCTTGTCGGCAGGGGGCGCGGGATACGAGCAGTACTTC. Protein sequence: CASSLSAGGAGYEQYF.

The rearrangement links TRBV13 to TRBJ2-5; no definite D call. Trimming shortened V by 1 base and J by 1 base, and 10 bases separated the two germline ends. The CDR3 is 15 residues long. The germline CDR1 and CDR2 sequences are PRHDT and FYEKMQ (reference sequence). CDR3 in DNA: TGTGCCAGCAGCTTAGCGATGAGGTTCCAAGAGACCCAGTACTTC. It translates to CASSLAMRFQETQYF.

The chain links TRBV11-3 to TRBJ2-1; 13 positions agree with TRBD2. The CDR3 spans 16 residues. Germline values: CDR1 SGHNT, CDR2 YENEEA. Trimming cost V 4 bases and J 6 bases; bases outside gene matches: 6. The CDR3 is CASSSGLAGAGNEQFF. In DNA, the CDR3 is TGTGCCAGCAGCTCCGGACTAGCGGGAGCAGGCAATGAGCAGTTCTTC. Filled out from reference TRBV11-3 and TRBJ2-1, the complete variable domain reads EAGVVQSPRYKIIEKKQPVAFWCNPISGHNTLYWYLQNLGQGPELLIRYENEEAVDDSQLPKDRFSAERLKGVDSTLKIQPAELGDSAVYLCASSSGLAGAGNEQFFGPGTRLTVL.

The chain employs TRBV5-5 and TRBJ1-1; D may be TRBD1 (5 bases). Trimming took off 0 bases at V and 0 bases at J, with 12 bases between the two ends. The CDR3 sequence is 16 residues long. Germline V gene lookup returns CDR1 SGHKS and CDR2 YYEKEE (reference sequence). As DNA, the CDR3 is TGTGCCAGCAGCTTGGCCCCGGACATTATGAACACTGAAGCTTTCTTT. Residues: CASSLAPDIMNTEAFF.

CDR3 sequence: CASSNPSQANVLTF. The CDR3 DNA is TGTGCCAGCAGCAACCCCAGCCAGGCCAACGTCCTGACTTTC. This chain connects TRBV7-3 to TRBJ2-6; D is ambiguous. Germline assignment: CDR1 SGHTA and CDR2 FQGTGA. The V end was cut by 5 bases, the J end by 6 bases, with 11 bases between. The CDR3 has 14 residues.